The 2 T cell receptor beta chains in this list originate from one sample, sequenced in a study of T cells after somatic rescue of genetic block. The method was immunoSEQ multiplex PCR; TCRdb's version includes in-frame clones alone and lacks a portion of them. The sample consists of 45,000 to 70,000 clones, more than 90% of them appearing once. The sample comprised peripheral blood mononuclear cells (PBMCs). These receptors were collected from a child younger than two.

CDR3 in amino acids: CASRFSRQGKGGELFF. DNA of the CDR3: TGTGCCAGCAGATTTTCTAGACAGGGAAAAGGCGGGGAGCTGTTTTTT. This chain links TRBV5-5 with TRBJ2-2, with 7 bases aligning to TRBD1. The CDR3 contains 16 residues. Germline-derived CDR1 and CDR2 are SGHKS and YYEKEE (reference sequence). J was trimmed by 7 bases and V by 5 bases; bases with no gene match: 14.

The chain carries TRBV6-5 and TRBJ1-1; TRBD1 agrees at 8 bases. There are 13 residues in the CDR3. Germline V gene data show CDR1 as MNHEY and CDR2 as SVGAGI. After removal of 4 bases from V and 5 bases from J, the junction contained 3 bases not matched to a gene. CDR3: CASSFRGRTEAFF. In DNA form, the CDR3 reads TGTGCCAGCAGTTTCAGGGGGCGAACTGAAGCTTTCTTT.